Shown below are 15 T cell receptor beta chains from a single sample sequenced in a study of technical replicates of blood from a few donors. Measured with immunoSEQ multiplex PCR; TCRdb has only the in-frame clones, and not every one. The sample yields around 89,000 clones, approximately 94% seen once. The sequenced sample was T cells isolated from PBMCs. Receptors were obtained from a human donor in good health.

The CDR3 nucleotides read TGTGCCAGCAGCTTAGCTCCTTCAACCTACTCTGGGGCCAACGTCCTGACTTTC. The encoded protein is CASSLAPSTYSGANVLTF. The gene calls are TRBV7-6 and TRBJ2-6; D call uncertain. Germline values: CDR1 SGHVS, CDR2 FNYEAQ. V lost 0 bases and J 0 bases, leaving 12 bases between the germline ends. There are 18 residues in the CDR3.

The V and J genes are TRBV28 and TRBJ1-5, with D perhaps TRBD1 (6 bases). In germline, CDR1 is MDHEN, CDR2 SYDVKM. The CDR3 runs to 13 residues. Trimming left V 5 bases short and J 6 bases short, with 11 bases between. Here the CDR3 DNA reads TGTGCCAGCAGTACAGGGTTCACTCAGCCCCAGCATTTT. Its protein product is CASSTGFTQPQHF.

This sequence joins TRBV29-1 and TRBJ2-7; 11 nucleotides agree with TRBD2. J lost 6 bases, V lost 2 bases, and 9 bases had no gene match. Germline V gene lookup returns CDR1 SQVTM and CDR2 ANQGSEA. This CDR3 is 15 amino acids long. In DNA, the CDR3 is TGCAGCGTTGAAAGACTAGCGGGAAATTCGGTCGAGCAGTACTTC. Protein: CSVERLAGNSVEQYF.

The CDR3 sequence is CASSYSNSGTGYTF. CDR3 coding DNA: TGTGCCAGCAGTTACTCAAACTCGGGAACAGGCTACACCTTC. This chain uses TRBV6-6 with TRBJ1-2, with D unresolved. V lost 0 bases to trimming and J lost 8 bases, with 13 bases between them. This CDR3 comprises 14 residues. Looked up from germline, CDR1 is MNHNY and CDR2 is SVGAGI (reference sequence).

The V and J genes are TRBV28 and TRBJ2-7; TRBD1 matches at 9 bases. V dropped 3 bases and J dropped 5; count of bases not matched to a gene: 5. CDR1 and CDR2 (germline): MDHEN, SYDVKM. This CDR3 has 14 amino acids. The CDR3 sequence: CASSFRDRAHEQYF. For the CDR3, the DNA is TGTGCCAGCAGTTTTCGGGACAGGGCCCACGAGCAGTACTTC.

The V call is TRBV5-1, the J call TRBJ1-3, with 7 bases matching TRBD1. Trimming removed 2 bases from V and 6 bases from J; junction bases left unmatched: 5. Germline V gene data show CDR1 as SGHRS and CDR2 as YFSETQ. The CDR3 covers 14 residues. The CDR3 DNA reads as TGCGCCAGCAGCTTTACAGGGGAAGTAAACACCATATATTTT. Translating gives CASSFTGEVNTIYF.

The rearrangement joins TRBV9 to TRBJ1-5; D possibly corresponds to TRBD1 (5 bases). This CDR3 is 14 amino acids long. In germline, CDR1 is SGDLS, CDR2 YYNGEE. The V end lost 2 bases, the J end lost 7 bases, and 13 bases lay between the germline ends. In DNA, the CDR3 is TGTGCCAGCAGCGTTTGGGGGGTCGGGCAGCCCCAGCATTTT. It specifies CASSVWGVGQPQHF.

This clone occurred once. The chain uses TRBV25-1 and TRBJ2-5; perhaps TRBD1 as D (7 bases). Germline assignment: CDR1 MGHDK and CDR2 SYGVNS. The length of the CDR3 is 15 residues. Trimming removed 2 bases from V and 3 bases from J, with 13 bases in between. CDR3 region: CASSEGGTDKETQYF. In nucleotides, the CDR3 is TGTGCCAGCAGTGAAGGCGGGACAGACAAAGAGACCCAGTACTTC.

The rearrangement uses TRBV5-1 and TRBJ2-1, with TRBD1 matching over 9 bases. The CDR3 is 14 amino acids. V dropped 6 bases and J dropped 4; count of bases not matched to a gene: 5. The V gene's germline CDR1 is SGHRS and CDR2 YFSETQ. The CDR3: CASKLGQGYNEQFF. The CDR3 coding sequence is TGCGCCAGCAAGCTTGGACAGGGGTACAATGAGCAGTTCTTC. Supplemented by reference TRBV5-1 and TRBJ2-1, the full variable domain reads KAGVTQTPRYLIKTRGQQVTLSCSPISGHRSVSWYQQTPGQGLQFLFEYFSETQRNKGNFPGRFSGRQFSNSRSEMNVSTLELGDSALYLCASKLGQGYNEQFFGPGTRLTVL.

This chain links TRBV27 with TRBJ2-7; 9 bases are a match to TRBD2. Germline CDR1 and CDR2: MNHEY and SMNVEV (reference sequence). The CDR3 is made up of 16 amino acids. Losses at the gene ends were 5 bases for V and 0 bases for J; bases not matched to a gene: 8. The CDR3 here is CASSLRLAASSYEQYF. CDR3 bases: TGTGCCAGCAGTCTTCGACTAGCGGCTAGCTCCTACGAGCAGTACTTC.

The CDR3 spells CASSLQGLKNTIYF. CDR3 DNA: TGTGCCAGCAGCTTACAGGGTCTCAAAAACACCATATATTTT. The chain uses TRBV5-4 and TRBJ1-3, with D perhaps TRBD1 (6 bases). Germline CDR1 SGHNT, CDR2 YYREEE (reference sequence). V was clipped by 2 bases and J by 6 bases, with 12 bases between them. The CDR3 loop spans 14 amino acids.

CDR3 sequence: CASSPLYGGVNQPQHF. The CDR3 nucleotides are TGTGCCAGCAGCCCCCTTTATGGGGGGGTTAATCAGCCCCAGCATTTT. The rearrangement joins TRBV14 to TRBJ1-5; D is perhaps TRBD1 (5 bases). V was trimmed by 4 bases and J by 4 bases, leaving 17 bases between them. Germline CDR1 is SGHDN and CDR2 is FVKESK. This CDR3 spans 16 amino acids.

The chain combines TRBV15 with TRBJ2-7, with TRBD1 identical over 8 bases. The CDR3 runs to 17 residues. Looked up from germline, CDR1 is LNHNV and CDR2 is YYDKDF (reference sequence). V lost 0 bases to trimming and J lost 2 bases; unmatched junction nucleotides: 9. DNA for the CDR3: TGTGCCACCAGCAGAGAACTTTTTTGGACAGGGCCCTACGAGCAGTACTTC. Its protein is CATSRELFWTGPYEQYF. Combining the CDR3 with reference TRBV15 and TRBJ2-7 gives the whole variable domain DAMVIQNPRYQVTQFGKPVTLSCSQTLNHNVMYWYQQKSSQAPKLLFHYYDKDFNNEADTPDNFQSRRPNTSFCFLDIRSPGLGDTAMYLCATSRELFWTGPYEQYFGPGTRLTVT.

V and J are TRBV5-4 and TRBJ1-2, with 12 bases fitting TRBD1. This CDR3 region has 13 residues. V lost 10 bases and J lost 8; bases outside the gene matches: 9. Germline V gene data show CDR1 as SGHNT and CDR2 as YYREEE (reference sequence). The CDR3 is CAGRDRGQGGYTF. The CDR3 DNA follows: TGTGCCGGAAGGGACAGGGGGCAGGGAGGCTACACCTTC.

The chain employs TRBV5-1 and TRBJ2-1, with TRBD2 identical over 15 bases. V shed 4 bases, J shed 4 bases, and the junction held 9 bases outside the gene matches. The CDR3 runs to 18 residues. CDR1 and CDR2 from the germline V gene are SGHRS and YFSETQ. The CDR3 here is CASSGLAGGSGGYNEQFF. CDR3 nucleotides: TGCGCCAGCAGCGGACTAGCGGGAGGGTCCGGAGGTTACAATGAGCAGTTCTTC.